Listed below are T cell receptor beta chains from one sample, sequenced in a study of control samples from healthy donors and cancer patients. Sequenced by immunoSEQ multiplex PCR; TCRdb stores in-frame clones only, minus some. The table shows about 89,000 clones, with over 65% occurring only once. The sequenced material came from blood. Receptors were obtained from a woman in her forties in good health. Each CDR3 is given with its conserved first and last residue. The D gene is left open where the match is weak. The size of a clone is reported for some rows only, either as once, few or many, or as a class for expanded clones.

V	J	size	D	CDR3	DNA
TRBV29-1	TRBJ1-1	.	.	CSVELSDALGHTEAFF	TGCAGCGTTGAATTGTCGGACGCCCTAGGGCACACTGAAGCTTTCTTT
TRBV4-2	TRBJ1-2	.	.	CASSQDSATRGGYTF	TGTGCCAGCAGCCAAGATTCGGCCACAAGAGGAGGCTACACCTTC
TRBV2	TRBJ2-5	.	TRBD2	CASSTSITSVQETQYF	TGTGCCAGCAGTACAAGCATAACTAGCGTCCAAGAGACCCAGTACTTC
TRBV18	TRBJ2-7	.	.	CASSPRQATYEQYF	TGTGCCAGCTCACCACGACAGGCTACCTACGAGCAGTACTTC
TRBV7-2	TRBJ2-7	.	TRBD2	CASSLGTSKYEQYF	TGTGCCAGCAGCTTAGGGACTAGCAAATACGAGCAGTACTTC
TRBV12-3/TRBV12-4	TRBJ1-2	.	.	CASSFDGNYGYTF	TGTGCCAGCAGTTTTGACGGAAACTATGGCTACACCTTC
TRBV18	TRBJ1-5	.	.	CASSLGGSNQPQHF	TGTGCCAGCTCTCTCGGAGGGAGCAATCAGCCCCAGCATTTT
TRBV9	TRBJ1-1	.	.	CASSVFDRGTEAFF	TGTGCCAGCAGCGTATTTGATCGGGGGACTGAAGCTTTCTTT
TRBV14	TRBJ1-2	.	TRBD1	CASSQDQAGTGISGYTF	TGTGCCAGCAGCCAAGATCAAGCCGGGACAGGGATCAGTGGCTACACCTTC
TRBV7-2	TRBJ2-5	.	.	CASSSNRYQETQYF	TGTGCCAGCAGCTCCAACAGATATCAAGAGACCCAGTACTTC
TRBV19	TRBJ1-3	.	TRBD1	CASRAGQTSGNTIYF	TGTGCCAGTAGGGCGGGACAGACCTCTGGAAACACCATATATTTT
TRBV7-3	TRBJ1-5	few	TRBD1	CAPGGTDHSNQPQHF	TGTGCCCCAGGGGGGACAGATCATAGCAATCAGCCCCAGCATTTT
TRBV7-3	TRBJ2-3	.	.	CASSNRADTQYF	TGTGCCAGCAGCAACAGGGCGGATACGCAGTATTTT
TRBV11-2	TRBJ1-2	.	.	CASSKRPPGSWEYGYTF	TGTGCCAGCAGCAAAAGACCTCCAGGGTCTTGGGAATATGGCTACACCTTC
TRBV4-3	TRBJ2-2	once	.	CASSQLGVDVELFF	TGCGCCAGCAGCCAATTGGGGGTGGACGTAGAGCTGTTTTTT
TRBV20-1	TRBJ2-5	.	.	CSAREDIQYF	TGCAGTGCCCGAGAGGACATCCAGTACTTC
TRBV27	TRBJ1-2	.	.	CASSFNGNGYTF	TGTGCCAGCAGTTTTAACGGGAATGGCTACACCTTC
TRBV10-1	TRBJ2-2	once	TRBD2	CASRSGTSITGELFF	TGCGCCAGCAGGTCCGGGACTAGTATCACCGGGGAGCTGTTTTTT
TRBV6-5	TRBJ1-2	.	TRBD1	CASRVTGEGGYTF	TGTGCCAGCAGGGTAACAGGGGAAGGCGGCTACACCTTC
TRBV4-1	TRBJ1-2	.	TRBD1	CASNLNVGQENYGYTF	TGCGCCAGCAATCTCAATGTGGGACAGGAGAACTATGGCTACACCTTC
TRBV25-1	TRBJ2-5	once	.	CASSDRGGQLSIETQYF	TGTGCCAGCAGTGACCGCGGGGGCCAACTCAGTATAGAGACCCAGTACTTC
TRBV24-1	TRBJ1-5	.	TRBD1	CATSDPGTGDGNQPQHF	TGTGCCACCAGTGATCCCGGGACAGGGGATGGCAATCAGCCCCAGCATTTT
TRBV7-3	TRBJ2-4	.	.	CASSQGRENIQYF	TGTGCCAGCAGCCAGGGCCGTGAAAACATTCAGTACTTC
TRBV7-2	TRBJ1-1	few	.	CASSLPGNTEAFF	TGTGCCAGCAGCCTTCCCGGGAACACTGAAGCTTTCTTT
TRBV7-9	TRBJ2-7	medium-sized	TRBD1	CASMGQGTYEQYF	TGTGCCAGTATGGGACAGGGTACCTACGAGCAGTACTTC
TRBV6-6	TRBJ1-1	.	TRBD1	CASSREGQVKMNTEAFF	TGTGCCAGCAGTCGTGAGGGACAGGTGAAAATGAACACTGAAGCTTTCTTT
TRBV30	TRBJ1-6	few	.	CAWTLTGNSPLHF	TGTGCCTGGACGTTAACAGGGAATTCACCCCTCCACTTT
TRBV30	TRBJ1-2	.	.	CAWTDRTATYGYTF	TGTGCCTGGACAGATCGGACCGCTACCTATGGCTACACCTTC
TRBV19	TRBJ2-3	.	.	CASTDGGASTDTQYF	TGTGCCAGTACCGACGGGGGTGCTAGCACAGATACGCAGTATTTT
TRBV11-3	TRBJ2-1	.	.	CASSLKGIHNEQFF	TGTGCCAGCAGCTTAAAAGGTATCCACAATGAGCAGTTCTTC
TRBV4-3	TRBJ2-3	.	TRBD1	CASSQGTASTDTQYF	TGCGCCAGCAGCCAGGGGACAGCTTCCACAGATACGCAGTATTTT
TRBV6-2/TRBV6-3	TRBJ1-1	many	.	CASSTGYTEAFF	TGTGCCAGCAGCACAGGGTACACTGAAGCTTTCTTT
TRBV6-1	TRBJ2-5	once	TRBD1	CASSEIKGAGETQYF	TGTGCCAGCAGTGAAATTAAGGGGGCCGGGGAGACCCAGTACTTC
TRBV6-5	TRBJ1-4	.	TRBD1	CASRGTGGEKLFF	TGTGCCAGCAGGGGGACAGGGGGTGAAAAACTGTTTTTT
TRBV29-1	TRBJ2-1	.	.	CSVALQGIPNEQFF	TGCAGCGTCGCGTTACAGGGAATTCCCAATGAGCAGTTCTTC
TRBV3-1/TRBV3-2	TRBJ2-2	.	.	CASSPAMNTGELFF	TGTGCCAGCAGCCCCGCTATGAACACCGGGGAGCTGTTTTTT
TRBV24-1	TRBJ2-2	.	.	CATYAPNTGELFF	TGTGCCACGTATGCCCCGAACACCGGGGAGCTGTTTTTT
TRBV5-1	TRBJ1-1	once	TRBD1	CASSSQTGARYLVNTEAFF	TGCGCCAGCAGCTCTCAAACAGGGGCCCGATATCTTGTGAACACTGAAGCTTTCTTT
TRBV5-1	TRBJ2-5	.	TRBD2	CASSPWTSGGAETQYF	TGCGCCAGCAGCCCCTGGACTAGCGGGGGGGCGGAGACCCAGTACTTC
TRBV6-1	TRBJ2-3	.	.	CASSDGQWSTDTQYF	TGTGCCAGCAGTGACGGACAGTGGAGCACAGATACGCAGTATTTT
TRBV5-8	TRBJ1-1	.	.	CASSFKQGGAGTEAFF	TGTGCCAGCAGCTTCAAACAGGGTGGGGCGGGAACTGAAGCTTTCTTT
TRBV7-3	TRBJ2-1	.	.	CASSLRLYNEQFF	TGTGCCAGCAGCTTAAGACTTTACAATGAGCAGTTCTTC
TRBV27	TRBJ1-2	.	.	CASSSGRAGYGYTF	TGTGCCAGCAGCTCGGGTAGGGCAGGGTATGGCTACACCTTC
TRBV6-4	TRBJ2-1	.	TRBD2	CASSGLAGGYNEQFF	TGTGCCAGCAGTGGACTAGCGGGGGGGTACAATGAGCAGTTCTTC
TRBV9	TRBJ1-5	.	.	CASSSGGQPQHF	TGTGCCAGCAGCTCGGGTGGCCAGCCCCAGCATTTT
TRBV6-4	TRBJ2-3	.	TRBD2	CASSDSSGGADTQYF	TGTGCCAGCAGTGACTCTAGCGGGGGGGCAGATACGCAGTATTTT
TRBV7-6	TRBJ2-5	.	TRBD2	CASTSRGGLPLTQYF	TGTGCCAGCACCTCCCGGGGGGGACTCCCTTTAACCCAGTACTTC
TRBV7-3	TRBJ1-1	.	.	CASSSRGGVVIRNTEAFF	TGTGCCAGCAGCTCCCGCGGGGGGGTGGTTATAAGGAACACTGAAGCTTTCTTT
TRBV10-3	TRBJ2-7	.	.	CAISEGQPFLYEQYF	TGTGCCATCAGTGAGGGACAGCCATTCTTATACGAGCAGTACTTC
TRBV7-2	TRBJ1-5	.	.	CASSLAVYSNQPQHF	TGTGCCAGCAGCTTAGCGGTTTATAGCAATCAGCCCCAGCATTTT
TRBV10-2	TRBJ2-3	.	TRBD2	CASSLTSGGARTDTQYF	TGCGCCAGCAGCCTGACTAGCGGGGGGGCAAGGACAGATACGCAGTATTTT
TRBV6-2/TRBV6-3	TRBJ1-6	once	TRBD1	CASSSGGHSPLHF	TGTGCCAGCAGCTCAGGGGGGCATTCACCCCTCCACTTT
TRBV3-1/TRBV3-2	TRBJ1-5	.	.	CASSPRDPNQPQHF	TGTGCCAGCTCCCCCAGGGACCCGAATCAGCCCCAGCATTTT
TRBV9	TRBJ2-3	.	TRBD2	CASSVEGGGADTQYF	TGTGCCAGCAGCGTAGAGGGCGGGGGGGCTGATACGCAGTATTTT
TRBV7-2	TRBJ2-1	.	TRBD2	CASSPWTSGGYNEQFF	TGTGCCAGCAGCCCTTGGACTAGCGGGGGCTACAATGAGCAGTTCTTC
TRBV4-1	TRBJ2-5	.	.	CASSPKGAPRETQYF	TGCGCCAGCAGCCCAAAAGGGGCTCCGCGAGAGACCCAGTACTTC
TRBV25-1	TRBJ1-1	.	TRBD1	CASRGLGQGNTEAFF	TGTGCCAGCAGGGGACTGGGACAGGGAAACACTGAAGCTTTCTTT
TRBV21-1	TRBJ1-4	.	.	CASSYRDSFTTNEKLFF	TGTGCCAGCAGCTACAGGGACAGTTTTACAACTAATGAAAAACTGTTTTTT
TRBV2	TRBJ2-5	.	TRBD2	CASTPESLAGGTQYF	TGTGCCAGCACCCCAGAGAGCCTAGCGGGAGGGACCCAGTACTTC